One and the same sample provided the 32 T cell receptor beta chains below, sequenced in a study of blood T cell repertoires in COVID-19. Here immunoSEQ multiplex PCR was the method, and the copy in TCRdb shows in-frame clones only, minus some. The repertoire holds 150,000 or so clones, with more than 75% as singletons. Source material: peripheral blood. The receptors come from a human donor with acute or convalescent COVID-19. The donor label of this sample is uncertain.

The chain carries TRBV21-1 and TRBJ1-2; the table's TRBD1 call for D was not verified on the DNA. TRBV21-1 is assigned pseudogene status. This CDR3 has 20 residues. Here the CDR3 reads CASSKLRDRGPSCSCSGYTF. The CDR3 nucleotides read TGTGCCAGCAGCAAACTCCGGGACAGGGGGCCGAGTTGCTCCTGCTCCGGCTACACCTTC.

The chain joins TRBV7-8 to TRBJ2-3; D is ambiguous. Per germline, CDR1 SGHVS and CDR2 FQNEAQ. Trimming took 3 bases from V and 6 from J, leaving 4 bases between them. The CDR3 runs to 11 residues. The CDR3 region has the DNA TGTGCCAGCAGCTTCCGGGATACGCAGTATTTT. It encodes CASSFRDTQYF.

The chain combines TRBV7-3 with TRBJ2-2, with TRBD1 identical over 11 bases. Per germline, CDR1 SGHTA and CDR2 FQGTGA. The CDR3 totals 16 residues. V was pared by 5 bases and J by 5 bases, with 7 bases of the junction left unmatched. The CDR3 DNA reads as TGTGCCAGCAGCCCCGGGACAGGGGGAAAAACCGGGGAGCTGTTTTTT. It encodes CASSPGTGGKTGELFF.

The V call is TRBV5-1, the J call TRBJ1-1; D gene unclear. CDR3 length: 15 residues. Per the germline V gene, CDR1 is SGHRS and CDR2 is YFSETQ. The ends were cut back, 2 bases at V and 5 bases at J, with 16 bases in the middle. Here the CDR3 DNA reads TGCGCCAGCAGCTTTCGTGCAGCCCTCGGGACTGAAGCTTTCTTT. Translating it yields CASSFRAALGTEAFF.

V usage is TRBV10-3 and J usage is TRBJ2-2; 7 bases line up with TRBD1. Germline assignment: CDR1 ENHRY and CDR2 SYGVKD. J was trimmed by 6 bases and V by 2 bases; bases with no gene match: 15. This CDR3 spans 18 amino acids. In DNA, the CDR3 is TGTGCCATCAGTGAGAGGTTAATCGGACAGGCGAAATCCGGGGAGCTGTTTTTT. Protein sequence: CAISERLIGQAKSGELFF.

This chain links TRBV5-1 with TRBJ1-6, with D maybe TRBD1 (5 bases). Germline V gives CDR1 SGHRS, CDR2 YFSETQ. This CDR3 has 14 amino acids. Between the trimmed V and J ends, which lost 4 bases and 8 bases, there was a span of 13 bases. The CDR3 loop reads CASSRTGGDSPLHF. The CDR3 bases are TGCGCCAGCAGCCGGACGGGGGGTGATTCACCCCTCCACTTT.

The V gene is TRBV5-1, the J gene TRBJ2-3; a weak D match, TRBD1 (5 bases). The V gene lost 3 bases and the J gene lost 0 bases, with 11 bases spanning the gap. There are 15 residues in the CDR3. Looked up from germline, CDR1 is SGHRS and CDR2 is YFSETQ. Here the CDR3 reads CASSYDSSSTDTQYF. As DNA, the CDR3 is TGCGCCAGCAGCTATGACAGTTCTAGCACAGATACGCAGTATTTT.

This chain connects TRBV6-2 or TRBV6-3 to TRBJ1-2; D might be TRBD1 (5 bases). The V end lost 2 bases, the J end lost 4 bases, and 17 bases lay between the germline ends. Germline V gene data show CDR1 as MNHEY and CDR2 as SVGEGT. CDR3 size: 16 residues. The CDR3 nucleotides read TGTGCCAGCAGTTACACAATAGGAGGGGTCCGCTATGGCTACACCTTC. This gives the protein CASSYTIGGVRYGYTF.

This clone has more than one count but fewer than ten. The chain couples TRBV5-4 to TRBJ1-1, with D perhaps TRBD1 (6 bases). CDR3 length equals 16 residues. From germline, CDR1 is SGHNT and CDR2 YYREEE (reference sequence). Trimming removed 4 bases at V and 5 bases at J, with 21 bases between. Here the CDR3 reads CASSPARGGGGTEAFF. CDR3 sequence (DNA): TGTGCCAGCAGCCCGGCGCGTGGTGGGGGCGGGACTGAAGCTTTCTTT.

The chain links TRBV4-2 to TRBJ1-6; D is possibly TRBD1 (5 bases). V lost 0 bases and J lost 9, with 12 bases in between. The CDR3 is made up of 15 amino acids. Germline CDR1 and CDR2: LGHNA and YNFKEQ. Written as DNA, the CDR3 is TGTGCCAGCAGCCAAGAGGGGGAGGGGATTTCACCCCTCCACTTT. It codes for CASSQEGEGISPLHF.

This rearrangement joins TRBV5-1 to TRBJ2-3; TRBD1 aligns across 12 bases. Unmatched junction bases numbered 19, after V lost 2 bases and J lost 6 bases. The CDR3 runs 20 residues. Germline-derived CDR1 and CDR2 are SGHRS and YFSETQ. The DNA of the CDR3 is TGCGCCAGCAGCTTAAAGGCACCAAAACGGGACAGGGGGCTGGAGGATACGCAGTATTTT. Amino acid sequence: CASSLKAPKRDRGLEDTQYF. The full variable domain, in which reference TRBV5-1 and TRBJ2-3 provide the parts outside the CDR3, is KAGVTQTPRYLIKTRGQQVTLSCSPISGHRSVSWYQQTPGQGLQFLFEYFSETQRNKGNFPGRFSGRQFSNSRSEMNVSTLELGDSALYLCASSLKAPKRDRGLEDTQYFGPGTRLTVL.

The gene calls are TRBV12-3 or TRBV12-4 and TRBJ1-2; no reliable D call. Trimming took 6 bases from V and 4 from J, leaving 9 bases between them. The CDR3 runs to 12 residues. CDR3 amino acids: CASSKNSYGYTF. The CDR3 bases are TGTGCCAGCAGCAAGAACAGCTATGGCTACACCTTC.

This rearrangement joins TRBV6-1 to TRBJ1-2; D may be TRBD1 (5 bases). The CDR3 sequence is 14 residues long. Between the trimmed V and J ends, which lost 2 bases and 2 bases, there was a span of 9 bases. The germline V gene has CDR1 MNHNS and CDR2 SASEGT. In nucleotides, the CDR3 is TGTGCCAGCAGTGAATACGGGGGGAACTATGGCTACACCTTC. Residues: CASSEYGGNYGYTF.

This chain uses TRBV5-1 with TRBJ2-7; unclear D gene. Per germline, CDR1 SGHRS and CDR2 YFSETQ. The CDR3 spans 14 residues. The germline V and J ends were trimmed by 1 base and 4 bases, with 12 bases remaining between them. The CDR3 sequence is CASSLNLGGYEQYF. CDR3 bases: TGCGCCAGCAGCTTGAATCTCGGCGGATACGAGCAGTACTTC.

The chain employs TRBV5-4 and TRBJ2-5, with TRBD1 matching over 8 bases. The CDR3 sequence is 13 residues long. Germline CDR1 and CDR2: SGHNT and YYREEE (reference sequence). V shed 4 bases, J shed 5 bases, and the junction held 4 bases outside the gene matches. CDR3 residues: CASSDRGGETQYF. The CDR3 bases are TGTGCCAGCAGCGACAGGGGAGGCGAGACCCAGTACTTC.

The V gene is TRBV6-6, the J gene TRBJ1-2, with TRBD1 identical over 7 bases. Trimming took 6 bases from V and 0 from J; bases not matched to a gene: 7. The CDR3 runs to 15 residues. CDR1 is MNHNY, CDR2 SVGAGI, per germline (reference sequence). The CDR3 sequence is CASSLDRASNYGYTF. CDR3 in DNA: TGTGCCAGCAGCCTAGACAGGGCATCTAACTATGGCTACACCTTC.

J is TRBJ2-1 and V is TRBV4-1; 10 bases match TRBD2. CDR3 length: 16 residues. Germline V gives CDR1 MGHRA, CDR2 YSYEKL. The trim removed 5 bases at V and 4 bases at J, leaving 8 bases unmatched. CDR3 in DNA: TGCGCCAGCAGCGGCTCCAGCGGGGGGGTGTACAATGAGCAGTTCTTC. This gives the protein CASSGSSGGVYNEQFF.

The CDR3 DNA sequence: TGTGCCAGCAGCTTAGGTGGAGGACGATCCTATAATTCACCCCTCCACTTT. It encodes CASSLGGGRSYNSPLHF. The V call is TRBV7-9, the J call TRBJ1-6; D gene unclear. CDR3 length: 17 amino acids. The germline V gene encodes CDR1 SEHNR and CDR2 FQNEAQ (reference sequence). The V end was cut by 1 base, the J end by 1 base, with 11 bases between. The full variable domain, its missing parts supplied by reference TRBV7-9 and TRBJ1-6, is DTGVSQNPRHKITKRGQNVTFRCDPISEHNRLYWYRQTLGQGPEFLTYFQNEAQLEKSRLLSDRFSAERPKGSFSTLEIQRTEQGDSAMYLCASSLGGGRSYNSPLHFGNGTRLTVT.

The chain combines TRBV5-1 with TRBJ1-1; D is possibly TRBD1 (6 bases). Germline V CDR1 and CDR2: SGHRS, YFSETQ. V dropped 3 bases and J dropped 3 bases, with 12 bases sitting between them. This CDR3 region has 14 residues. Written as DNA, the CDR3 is TGCGCCAGCAGCTCCAGGGGCTGGGACACTGAAGCTTTCTTT. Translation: CASSSRGWDTEAFF. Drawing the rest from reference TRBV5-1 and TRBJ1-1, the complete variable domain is KAGVTQTPRYLIKTRGQQVTLSCSPISGHRSVSWYQQTPGQGLQFLFEYFSETQRNKGNFPGRFSGRQFSNSRSEMNVSTLELGDSALYLCASSSRGWDTEAFFGQGTRLTVV.

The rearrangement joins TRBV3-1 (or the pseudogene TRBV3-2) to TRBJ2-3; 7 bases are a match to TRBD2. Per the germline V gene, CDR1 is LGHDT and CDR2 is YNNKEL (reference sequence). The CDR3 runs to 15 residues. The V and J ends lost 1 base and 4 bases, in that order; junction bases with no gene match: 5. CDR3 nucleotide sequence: TGTGCCAGCAGCCAAGTGCGGACTAGTGCAGATACGCAGTATTTT. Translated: CASSQVRTSADTQYF.

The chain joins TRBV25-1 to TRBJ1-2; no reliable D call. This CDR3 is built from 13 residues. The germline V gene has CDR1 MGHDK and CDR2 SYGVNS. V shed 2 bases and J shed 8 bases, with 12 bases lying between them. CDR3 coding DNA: TGTGCCAGCAGTGAAACACGGGGTCGCGGCTACACCTTC. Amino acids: CASSETRGRGYTF.

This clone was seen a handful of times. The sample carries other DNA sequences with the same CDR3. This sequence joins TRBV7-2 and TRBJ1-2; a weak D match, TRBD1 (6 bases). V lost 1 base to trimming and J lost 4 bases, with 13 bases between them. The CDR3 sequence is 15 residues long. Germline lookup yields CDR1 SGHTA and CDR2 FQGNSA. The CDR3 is CASSLGRGTAYGYTF. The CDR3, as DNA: TGTGCCAGCAGCTTAGGTAGGGGGACGGCCTATGGCTACACCTTC.

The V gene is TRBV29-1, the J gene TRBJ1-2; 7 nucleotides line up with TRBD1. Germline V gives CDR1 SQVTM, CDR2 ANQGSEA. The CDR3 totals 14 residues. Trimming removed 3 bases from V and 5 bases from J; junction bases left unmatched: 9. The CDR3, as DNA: TGCAGCGTTGATCTCACTCAGGGGGGATATGGCTACACCTTC. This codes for CSVDLTQGGYGYTF.

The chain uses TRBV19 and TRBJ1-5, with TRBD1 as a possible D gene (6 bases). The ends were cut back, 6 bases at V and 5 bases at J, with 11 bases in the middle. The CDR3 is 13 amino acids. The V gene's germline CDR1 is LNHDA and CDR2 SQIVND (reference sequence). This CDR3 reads CASRRGQDQPQHF. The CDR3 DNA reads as TGTGCCAGTAGGCGGGGGCAAGATCAGCCCCAGCATTTT. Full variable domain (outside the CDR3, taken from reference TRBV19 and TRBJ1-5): DGGITQSPKYLFRKEGQNVTLSCEQNLNHDAMYWYRQDPGQGLRLIYYSQIVNDFQKGDIAEGYSVSREKKESFPLTVTSAQKNPTAFYLCASRRGQDQPQHFGDGTRLSIL.

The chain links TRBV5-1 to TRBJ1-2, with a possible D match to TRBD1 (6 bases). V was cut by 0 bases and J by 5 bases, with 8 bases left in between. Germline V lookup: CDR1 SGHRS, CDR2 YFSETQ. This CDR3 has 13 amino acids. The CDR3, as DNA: TGCGCCAGCAGCTTGGCACAGGGTTATGGCTACACCTTC. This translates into CASSLAQGYGYTF.

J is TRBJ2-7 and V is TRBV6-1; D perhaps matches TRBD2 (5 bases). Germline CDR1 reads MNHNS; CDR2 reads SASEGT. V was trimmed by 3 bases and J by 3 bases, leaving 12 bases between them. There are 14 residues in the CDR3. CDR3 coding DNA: TGTGCCAGCAGTGAGAGCGGCGGCCACTACGAGCAGTACTTC. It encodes CASSESGGHYEQYF.

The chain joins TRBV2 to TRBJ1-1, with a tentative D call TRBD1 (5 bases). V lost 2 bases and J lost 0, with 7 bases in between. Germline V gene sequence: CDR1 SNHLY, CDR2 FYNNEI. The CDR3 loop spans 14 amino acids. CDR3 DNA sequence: TGTGCCAGCAGTGAAAGACAGTTGAACACTGAAGCTTTCTTT. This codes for CASSERQLNTEAFF.

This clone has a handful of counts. The CDR3 nucleotides read TGTGCCAGTAGGACACTGAACACCGGGGAGCTGTTTTTT. Protein sequence: CASRTLNTGELFF. V is TRBV19 and J is TRBJ2-2, with no clear D. The V and J ends lost 6 bases and 1 base respectively, with 6 bases between them. In germline, CDR1 is LNHDA, CDR2 SQIVND (reference sequence). CDR3 size: 13 residues.

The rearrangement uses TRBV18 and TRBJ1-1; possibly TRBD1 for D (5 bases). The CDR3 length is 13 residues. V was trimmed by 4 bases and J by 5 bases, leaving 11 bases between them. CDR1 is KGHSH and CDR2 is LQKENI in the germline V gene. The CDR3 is CASSLEGATEAFF. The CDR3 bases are TGTGCCAGCTCACTGGAAGGGGCTACTGAAGCTTTCTTT.

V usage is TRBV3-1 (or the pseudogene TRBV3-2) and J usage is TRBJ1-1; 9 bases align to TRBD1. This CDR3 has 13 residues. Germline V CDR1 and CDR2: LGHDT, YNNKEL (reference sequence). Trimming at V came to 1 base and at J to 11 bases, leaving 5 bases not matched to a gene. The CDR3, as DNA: TGTGCCAGCAGCCAAGCGGGACAGGGTTTGGCTTTCTTT. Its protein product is CASSQAGQGLAFF.

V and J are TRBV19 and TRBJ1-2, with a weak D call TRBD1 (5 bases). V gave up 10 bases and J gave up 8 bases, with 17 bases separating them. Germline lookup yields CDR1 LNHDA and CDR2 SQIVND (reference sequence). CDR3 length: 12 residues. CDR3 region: CATARRQSGYTF. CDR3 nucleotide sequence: TGTGCCACCGCGAGAAGACAGTCGGGCTACACCTTC.

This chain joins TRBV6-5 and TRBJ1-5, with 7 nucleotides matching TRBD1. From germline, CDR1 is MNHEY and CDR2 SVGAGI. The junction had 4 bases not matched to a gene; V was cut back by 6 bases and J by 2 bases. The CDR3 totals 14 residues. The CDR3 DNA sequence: TGTGCCAGCAGGCGACAGGGAGGCAATCAGCCCCAGCATTTT. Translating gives CASRRQGGNQPQHF.